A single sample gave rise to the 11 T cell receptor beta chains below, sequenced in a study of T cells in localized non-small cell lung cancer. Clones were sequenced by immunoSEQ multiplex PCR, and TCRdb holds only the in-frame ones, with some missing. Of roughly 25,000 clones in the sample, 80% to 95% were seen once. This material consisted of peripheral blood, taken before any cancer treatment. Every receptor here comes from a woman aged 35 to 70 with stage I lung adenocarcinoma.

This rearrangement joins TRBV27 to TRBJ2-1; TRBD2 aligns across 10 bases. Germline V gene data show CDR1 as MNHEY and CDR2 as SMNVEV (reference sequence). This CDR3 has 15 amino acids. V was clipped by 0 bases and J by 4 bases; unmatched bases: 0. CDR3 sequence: CASSLSLAGYNEQFF. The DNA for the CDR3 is TGTGCCAGCAGTTTATCACTAGCGGGGTACAATGAGCAGTTCTTC.

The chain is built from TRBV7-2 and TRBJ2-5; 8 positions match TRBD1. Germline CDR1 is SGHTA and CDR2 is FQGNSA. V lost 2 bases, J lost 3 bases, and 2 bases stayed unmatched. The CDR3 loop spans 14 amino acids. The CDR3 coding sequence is TGTGCCAGCAGCTTAACGGGACAGGAAGAGACCCAGTACTTC. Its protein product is CASSLTGQEETQYF.

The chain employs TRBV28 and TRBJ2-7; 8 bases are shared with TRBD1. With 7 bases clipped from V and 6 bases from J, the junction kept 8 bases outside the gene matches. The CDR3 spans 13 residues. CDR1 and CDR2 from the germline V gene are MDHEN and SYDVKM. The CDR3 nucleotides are TGTGCCAGCAATTCGGGACAGGCCTTCGAGCAGTACTTC. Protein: CASNSGQAFEQYF. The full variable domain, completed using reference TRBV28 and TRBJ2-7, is DVKVTQSSRYLVKRTGEKVFLECVQDMDHENMFWYRQDPGLGLRLIYFSYDVKMKEKGDIPEGYSVSREKKERFSLILESASTNQTSMYLCASNSGQAFEQYFGPGTRLTVT.

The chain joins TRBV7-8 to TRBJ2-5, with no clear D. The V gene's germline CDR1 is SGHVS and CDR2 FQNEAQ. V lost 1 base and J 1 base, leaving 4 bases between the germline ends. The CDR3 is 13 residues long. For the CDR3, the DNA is TGTGCCAGCAGCTTAGGGGCCCAAGAGACCCAGTACTTC. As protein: CASSLGAQETQYF. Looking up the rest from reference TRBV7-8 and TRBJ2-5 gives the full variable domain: GAGVSQSPRYKVAKRGQDVALRCDPISGHVSLFWYQQALGQGPEFLTYFQNEAQLDKSGLPSDRFFAERPEGSVSTLKIQRTQQEDSAVYLCASSLGAQETQYFGPGTRLLVL.

The DNA for the CDR3 is TGTGCCAGCAGTTCACCGGAGGCCGGGACAAGAACCTACAATGAGCAGTTCTTC. It specifies CASSSPEAGTRTYNEQFF. V usage is TRBV27 and J usage is TRBJ2-1; D is perhaps TRBD1 (6 bases). Germline CDR1 MNHEY, CDR2 SMNVEV (reference sequence). The V gene lost 4 bases and the J gene lost 2 bases, with 21 bases spanning the gap. CDR3 length: 18 residues.

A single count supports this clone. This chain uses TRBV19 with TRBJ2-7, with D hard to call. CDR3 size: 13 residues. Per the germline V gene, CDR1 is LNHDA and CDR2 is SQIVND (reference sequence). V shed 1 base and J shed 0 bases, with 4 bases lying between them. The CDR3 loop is CASSIGYSYEQYF. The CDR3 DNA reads TGTGCCAGTAGTATAGGCTACTCCTACGAGCAGTACTTC. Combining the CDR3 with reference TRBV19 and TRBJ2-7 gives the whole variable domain DGGITQSPKYLFRKEGQNVTLSCEQNLNHDAMYWYRQDPGQGLRLIYYSQIVNDFQKGDIAEGYSVSREKKESFPLTVTSAQKNPTAFYLCASSIGYSYEQYFGPGTRLTVT.

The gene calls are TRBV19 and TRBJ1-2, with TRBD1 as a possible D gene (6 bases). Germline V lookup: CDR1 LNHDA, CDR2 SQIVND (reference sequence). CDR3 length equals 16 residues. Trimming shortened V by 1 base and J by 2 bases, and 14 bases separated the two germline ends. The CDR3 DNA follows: TGTGCCAGTAGTATAGGTCGGGGGCCGGCAAACTATGGCTACACCTTC. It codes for CASSIGRGPANYGYTF.

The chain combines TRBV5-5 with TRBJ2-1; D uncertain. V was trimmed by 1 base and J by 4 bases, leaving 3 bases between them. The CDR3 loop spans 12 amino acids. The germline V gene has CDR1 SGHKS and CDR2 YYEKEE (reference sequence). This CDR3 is CASSLLYNEQFF. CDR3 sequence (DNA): TGTGCCAGCAGCTTGTTATACAATGAGCAGTTCTTC.

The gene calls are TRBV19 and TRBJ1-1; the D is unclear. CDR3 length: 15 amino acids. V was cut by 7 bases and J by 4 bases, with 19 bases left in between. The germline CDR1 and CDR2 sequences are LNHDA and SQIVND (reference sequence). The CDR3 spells CASTDAWDVGTEAFF. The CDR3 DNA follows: TGTGCCAGTACCGATGCGTGGGATGTTGGCACTGAAGCTTTCTTT.

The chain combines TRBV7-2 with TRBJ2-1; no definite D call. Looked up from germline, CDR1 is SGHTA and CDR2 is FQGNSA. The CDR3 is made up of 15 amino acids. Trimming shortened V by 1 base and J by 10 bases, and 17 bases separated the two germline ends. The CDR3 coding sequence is TGTGCCAGCAGCTTAGGAGGAGTAAGGTACGAGGAGCAGTTCTTC. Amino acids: CASSLGGVRYEEQFF.

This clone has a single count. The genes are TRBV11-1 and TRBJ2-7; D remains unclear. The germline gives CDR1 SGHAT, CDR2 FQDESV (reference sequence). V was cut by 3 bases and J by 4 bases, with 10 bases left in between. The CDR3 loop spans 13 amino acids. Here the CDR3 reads CASSLALTYEQYF. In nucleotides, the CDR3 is TGTGCCAGCAGCTTGGCCTTGACATACGAGCAGTACTTC.